This T cell receptor beta chain was identified during a study of T cell repertoires in cytomegalovirus infection. Study at large: Newly reported HLA-C-restricted and thoroughly characterized HLA-B-restricted CMV epitopes were employed. Public TCR beta signatures marked donors with CMV infection and the matching HLA. Notes on the study in general: Accumulated public TCR beta family frequency recognized individuals carrying CMV together with the relevant HLA. HLA-C-restricted TCR beta clonotypes specific for CMV led the ex vivo response.

V lost 5 bases to trimming and J lost 0 bases, with 8 bases between them. The CDR3 length is 13 residues. In this sample, this clonotype turned up once. Its antigen is not identified. TCRdb re-analysed the reads in MiXCR, keeping a single row per CDR3 protein. This sample has around 770,000 distinct CDR3 sequences, with almost 30% found just once. This clonotype was sampled from a human donor in good health (CMV status not recorded). Some clones in this sample may be carry-over from other donors' samples. Source: cultured CD8+ T cells from PBMCs, taken from culture after CMV antigen stimulation. The chain links TRBV12-3 or TRBV12-4 to TRBJ2-7; D is uncertain. The chain's CDR3 is CASSKASSYEQYV. CDR3 DNA: TGTGCCAGCAGTAAGGCCAGCTCCTACGAGCAGTACGTC.